This is a list of T cell receptor beta chains from one sample in a study of CD8 T cells in ankylosing spondylitis. TCRdb ran MiXCR on the 5' RACE reads and lists one entry per CDR3 protein. This sample carries hundreds of thousands of distinct CDR3 sequences, more than 25% of them seen once, and the ten largest clones take about 0.9%. Material for sequencing was blood, either unsorted or a sorted T cell fraction (not recorded which). Receptors were obtained from a male donor with ankylosing spondylitis. The CDR3 runs from the conserved cysteine through the conserved F or W. D genes are given only for firm matches. Clone size is given for some rows only: seen once, a few or many times, or a class if the clone is expanded.

TRBJ2-3 - TRBD2 TRBV7-9 CASSLSAGGTTDTQYF TGTGCCAGCAGCTTAAGTGCGGGAGGAACCACAGATACGCAGTATTTT
TRBJ1-1 - - TRBV5-1 CASSNPSGVSEAFF TGCGCCAGCAGCAATCCTTCAGGGGTTTCTGAAGCTTTCTTT
TRBJ2-7 - TRBD2 TRBV18 CASSEGLAGIPYEQYF TGTGCCAGCTCAGAAGGGCTAGCGGGCATACCCTACGAGCAGTACTTC
TRBJ2-1 - - TRBV5-1 CASSPGLQARDEQFF TGCGCCAGCAGCCCCGGCCTCCAAGCGCGGGATGAGCAGTTCTTC
TRBJ1-1 - - TRBV12-3/TRBV12-4 CASNIQGFNTEAFF TGTGCCAGCAATATTCAGGGGTTCAACACTGAAGCTTTCTTT
TRBJ2-3 - TRBD1 TRBV20-1 CSANGRGLYGTDTQYF TGCAGTGCTAACGGCAGGGGGCTATATGGCACAGATACGCAGTATTTT
TRBJ2-1 - TRBD2 TRBV7-9 CASKWLAGVPEQFF TGTGCCAGTAAGTGGCTAGCGGGAGTTCCTGAGCAGTTCTTC
TRBJ2-7 few TRBD1 TRBV20-1 CSALNPLRGTEGEQYF TGCAGTGCCCTAAATCCCCTCAGGGGGACGGAAGGCGAGCAGTACTTC
TRBJ1-1 - - TRBV12-3/TRBV12-4 CASSRRWDTEAFF TGTGCCAGCAGCCGACGTTGGGACACTGAAGCTTTCTTT
TRBJ2-3 - TRBD2 TRBV24-1 CATSGAGVPDTQYF TGTGCCACCAGTGGAGCGGGAGTACCAGATACGCAGTATTTT
TRBJ1-2 - - TRBV10-3 CAISEAQPGLGGYTF TGTGCCATCAGTGAAGCCCAACCAGGGTTGGGAGGCTACACCTTC
TRBJ2-1 many TRBD2 TRBV20-1 CSARGLAGDNEQFF TGCAGTGCTAGAGGACTAGCGGGAGATAATGAGCAGTTCTTC
TRBJ1-1 few TRBD1 TRBV20-1 CSARSLQGVGTEAFF TGCAGTGCTCGATCTTTACAGGGGGTGGGCACTGAAGCTTTCTTT
TRBJ2-2 - - TRBV7-2 CASSQRGGQNTGELFF TGTGCCAGCAGCCAAAGGGGGGGCCAGAACACCGGGGAGCTGTTTTTT
TRBJ1-5 once TRBD1 TRBV11-2 CASSFLGASGGSNQPQHF TGTGCCAGCAGCTTTCTGGGGGCCTCAGGGGGTAGCAATCAGCCCCAGCATTTT
TRBJ1-4 few - TRBV25-1 CASSDPDWREKLFF TGTGCCAGCAGTGACCCGGACTGGAGGGAAAAACTGTTTTTT
TRBJ2-1 many - TRBV5-1 CASSLEGPYTTSSYNEQFF TGCGCCAGCAGCTTGGAGGGTCCGTACACGACGAGCTCCTACAATGAGCAGTTCTTC
TRBJ2-1 few TRBD2 TRBV7-9 CASKLAGAVNEQFF TGTGCCAGCAAACTAGCGGGAGCTGTAAATGAGCAGTTCTTC
TRBJ1-1 - - TRBV20-1 CSARLSAGDTEAFF TGCAGTGCTAGACTATCGGCCGGGGACACTGAAGCTTTCTTT
TRBJ2-1 many - TRBV4-2 CASSQSPIVNEQFF TGTGCCAGCAGCCAGAGCCCCATAGTAAATGAGCAGTTCTTC
TRBJ1-1 few - TRBV5-1 CASTLNGNTEAFF TGCGCCAGCACCCTGAACGGCAACACTGAAGCTTTCTTT
TRBJ2-5 few TRBD1 TRBV13 CASSPGQGGQETQYF TGTGCCAGCAGTCCCGGACAGGGGGGGCAAGAGACCCAGTACTTC
TRBJ2-7 - - TRBV6-1 CASSEAPRGSYEQYF TGTGCCAGCAGTGAAGCCCCCAGGGGTTCCTACGAGCAGTACTTC
TRBJ2-1 - - TRBV20-1 CSARQGRAAYNEQFF TGCAGTGCTAGACAGGGGAGGGCAGCCTACAATGAGCAGTTCTTC
TRBJ1-1 few TRBD1 TRBV28 CASKNLWGQGWTEAFF TGTGCCAGCAAAAACCTATGGGGACAGGGGTGGACTGAAGCTTTCTTT
TRBJ1-5 - - TRBV5-1 CASSLDFGPQHF TGCGCCAGCAGCTTAGATTTCGGGCCCCAGCATTTT
TRBJ2-7 - - TRBV14 CASSPVRGSKSRYEQYF TGTGCCAGCAGCCCGGTCCGAGGGTCGAAAAGTCGCTACGAGCAGTACTTC
TRBJ1-6 - - TRBV11-2 CASSSRRRDSPLHF TGTGCCAGCAGCAGCAGGCGTCGGGATTCACCCCTCCACTTT
TRBJ2-1 few - TRBV5-1 CASSFIPGDEQFF TGCGCCAGCAGCTTCATTCCGGGGGATGAGCAGTTCTTC
TRBJ2-3 few - TRBV5-1 CASSLAEGDTQYF TGCGCCAGCAGCTTGGCTGAGGGGGATACGCAGTATTTT
TRBJ2-2 few - TRBV7-2 CASSFHSTGELFF TGTGCCAGCAGCTTTCACAGCACCGGGGAGCTGTTTTTT
TRBJ2-3 many TRBD2 TRBV5-1 CASKLGLAGADTQYF TGCGCCAGCAAGTTGGGCCTAGCGGGAGCAGATACGCAGTATTTT
TRBJ2-1 - - TRBV7-7 CASSPDRSAHNEQFF TGTGCCAGCAGCCCAGACAGGTCCGCCCACAATGAGCAGTTCTTC
TRBJ1-5 - TRBD1 TRBV20-1 CSAKTGGLIQPQHF TGCAGTGCCAAGACAGGGGGCCTGATTCAGCCCCAGCATTTT
TRBJ2-4 few - TRBV20-1 CSARRETEGIQYF TGCAGTGCTAGAAGGGAGACGGAAGGCATTCAGTACTTC
TRBJ2-3 few - TRBV9 CASSVGAGTDTQYF TGTGCCAGCAGCGTAGGGGCGGGGACAGATACGCAGTATTTT
TRBJ1-5 few - TRBV20-1 CGVGFPAQPQHF TGCGGAGTGGGCTTCCCGGCTCAGCCCCAGCATTTT
TRBJ2-1 few - TRBV20-1 CSASTGGGEQFF TGCAGTGCTAGTACCGGGGGTGGTGAGCAGTTCTTC
TRBJ2-3 - TRBD1 TRBV4-2 CASSQRETGTDTQYF TGTGCCAGCAGCCAAAGGGAGACAGGGACAGATACGCAGTATTTT
TRBJ2-7 - - TRBV5-1 CASSPRPLQDSSYEQYF TGCGCCAGCAGCCCGAGACCCCTACAGGACAGCTCCTACGAGCAGTACTTC
TRBJ2-7 - - TRBV20-1 CSAGGYGEQYF TGCAGCGCAGGGGGGTATGGAGAGCAGTACTTC
TRBJ1-4 - - TRBV7-2 CASTSPGTTTNEKLFF TGTGCCAGCACCTCCCCTGGGACAACAACTAATGAAAAACTGTTTTTT
TRBJ2-1 - TRBD1 TRBV29-1 CSVYRGYGNEQFF TGCAGCGTTTACAGGGGTTACGGAAATGAGCAGTTCTTC
TRBJ2-3 few - TRBV5-1 CASSLGSAQDTQYF TGCGCCAGCAGCTTGGGAAGCGCTCAAGATACGCAGTATTTT
TRBJ2-3 - - TRBV5-6 CASSSPGGTHKYF TGTGCCAGCAGCTCCCCGGGCGGGACGCACAAGTATTTT
TRBJ2-1 - TRBD2 TRBV12-3/TRBV12-4 CASTLTSGTVHEQFF TGTGCCAGCACCCTGACTAGCGGGACGGTCCATGAGCAGTTCTTC
TRBJ2-3 - - TRBV10-3 CAISGGDTQYF TGTGCCATCAGTGGCGGAGATACGCAGTATTTT
TRBJ1-2 - TRBD1 TRBV7-2 CASSTRQGSGYTF TGTGCCAGCAGCACTAGACAGGGCTCTGGCTACACCTTC
TRBJ1-1 - TRBD1 TRBV7-2 CASRQGDRVNTEAFF TGTGCCAGCAGACAGGGGGACAGGGTGAACACTGAAGCTTTCTTT